This section outlines one T cell receptor beta chain sequence together with its context. The sample belongs to a study of blood T cell repertoires in COVID-19. Across the study: T cells, B-cell-depleted T cells, or PBMCs supplied cDNA or gDNA.

Germline values: CDR1 KGHSH, CDR2 LQKENI. The V gene end was trimmed by 1 base and the J gene end by 0 bases; junction bases not matched to a gene: 9. The length of the CDR3 is 19 residues. TCRdb's table, derived via immunoSEQ multiplex PCR, lists solely in-frame clones and lacks some. In the table there are around 150,000 clones, 80% to 90% of which are singletons. Source material: peripheral blood. This rearrangement joins TRBV18 to TRBJ1-4; 9 bases map to TRBD1. The receptor was derived from a man in his 60s with active or convalescent COVID-19. The CDR3 region has the DNA TGTGCCAGCTCACCACGGGGACAGGGAGCAGGGGCAACTAATGAAAAACTGTTTTTT. This encodes CASSPRGQGAGATNEKLFF.